The rows below give T cell receptor beta chains drawn from one sample of a study of T cells after posttransplantation cyclophosphamide. Assay used: immunoSEQ multiplex PCR; TCRdb lists only in-frame clones, some missing. The sample lists 1,500 to 2,000 clones, about 80% seen once, with approximately 19% in the top ten. The sequencing here drew on PBMCs, taken about 310 days after allogeneic stem cell transplant with posttransplant cyclophosphamide. These receptor sequences come from a young adult male patient who received an allogeneic stem cell transplant from a related donor, was CMV-positive, and had acute GVHD only. Some T cells may possibly be graft donor cells. Each CDR3 is given with its conserved first and last residue. D genes are given only for firm matches. A row's size may be missing; if present it is once, few, many or a size class.

TRBJ2-4,few,TRBV5-4,TRBD1,CASSAQGAAKNIQYF,TGTGCCAGCAGCGCCCAGGGGGCAGCCAAAAACATTCAGTACTTC
TRBJ1-6,NA,TRBV7-9,NA,CASSFPRSPLHF,TGTGCCAGCAGCTTCCCCCGGTCACCCCTCCACTTT
TRBJ2-7,large,TRBV7-9,NA,CASSLEGSRAPYEQYF,TGTGCCAGCAGCTTAGAAGGCAGCAGGGCCCCCTACGAGCAGTACTTC
TRBJ1-2,NA,TRBV7-3,NA,CASSFDRRNTF,TGTGCCAGCAGCTTTGACAGGCGAAATACCTTC
TRBJ1-3,NA,TRBV19,NA,CASSIIGAGNTIYF,TGTGCCAGTAGTATTATCGGTGCTGGAAACACCATATATTTT
TRBJ1-5,NA,TRBV6-5,NA,CATREGSNQPQHF,TGTGCCACCCGGGAAGGAAGCAATCAGCCCCAGCATTTT
TRBJ1-1,once,TRBV27,TRBD1,CASSSGTVGGWTEAFF,TGTGCCAGCAGTTCGGGGACTGTAGGGGGCTGGACTGAAGCTTTCTTT
TRBJ2-4,NA,TRBV6-1,NA,CASSESGGGSENIQYF,TGTGCCAGCAGTGAAAGCGGCGGAGGATCTGAAAACATTCAGTACTTC
TRBJ1-3,once,TRBV11-2,NA,CASSLDTRNTIYF,TGTGCCAGCAGCTTAGACACTAGAAACACCATATATTTT
TRBJ2-7,NA,TRBV9,NA,CASSVVPSSYEQYF,TGTGCCAGCAGCGTAGTTCCGAGCTCCTACGAGCAGTACTTC
TRBJ2-3,once,TRBV7-2,TRBD1,CASSPGQGPDTQYF,TGTGCCAGCAGCCCGGGACAGGGTCCAGATACGCAGTATTTT
TRBJ2-3,once,TRBV2,NA,CASTTGYTDTQYF,TGTGCCAGCACAACAGGGTATACAGATACGCAGTATTTT
TRBJ2-7,once,TRBV4-2,NA,CASSQEGTRHEQYF,TGTGCCAGCAGCCAAGAGGGCACTAGGCACGAGCAGTACTTC
TRBJ2-7,few,TRBV5-4,NA,CASSHRTAPYEQYF,TGTGCCAGCAGCCATCGGACAGCGCCCTACGAGCAGTACTTC
TRBJ1-1,NA,TRBV6-6,NA,CASSSNGGMGEAFF,TGTGCCAGCAGTTCGAACGGGGGGATGGGTGAAGCTTTCTTT
TRBJ1-2,NA,TRBV11-2,TRBD1,CASSLGQGAGYTF,TGTGCCAGCAGCTTAGGACAGGGGGCAGGCTACACCTTC
TRBJ2-1,NA,TRBV25-1,NA,CASSEPGQINEQFF,TGTGCCAGCAGTGAACCCGGACAGATCAATGAGCAGTTCTTC
TRBJ1-2,NA,TRBV5-1,NA,CASSFQGNYGYTF,TGCGCCAGCAGCTTCCAGGGGAACTATGGCTACACCTTC
TRBJ2-7,once,TRBV19,TRBD1,CASSQGQGGTYEQYF,TGTGCCAGTAGTCAGGGACAGGGTGGGACCTACGAGCAGTACTTC
TRBJ2-2,NA,TRBV5-1,TRBD1,CASSFTGAPTGELFF,TGCGCCAGCAGCTTCACAGGGGCGCCCACCGGGGAGCTGTTTTTT
TRBJ1-1,few,TRBV9,TRBD1,CASSIQPGQGAPGTEAFF,TGTGCCAGCAGCATCCAACCGGGACAGGGGGCGCCTGGCACTGAAGCTTTCTTT
TRBJ1-4,NA,TRBV7-8,TRBD1,CASSSQGLTGEKLFF,TGTGCCAGCAGCTCACAGGGGCTCACAGGGGAAAAACTGTTTTTT
TRBJ2-3,NA,TRBV29-1,TRBD1,CSAPTGATDTQYF,TGCAGCGCACCGACAGGGGCCACAGATACGCAGTATTTT
TRBJ2-3,NA,TRBV5-1,NA,CASSFSESTDTQYF,TGCGCCAGCAGCTTTAGCGAAAGCACAGATACGCAGTATTTT